A selection of T cell receptor beta chains follows, all from one sample in a study of control samples from healthy donors and cancer patients. Sequenced by immunoSEQ multiplex PCR; TCRdb stores in-frame clones only, minus some. The profile covers some 150,000 clones, with about 91% appearing a single time and approximately 2.9% taken by the ten largest. The sequencing sample was made of blood. The receptors shown here come from a man younger than 45 in good health. Both conserved end residues are part of each CDR3. Each record gives: V gene, CDR3 protein.

TRBV10-3	CAINGGPGDEQFF
TRBV9	CASSPGSTDTQYF
TRBV7-2	CASSLDATAYGYTF
TRBV30	CAWTGQGNEQYF
TRBV11-3	CASSFRGGLYNEQFF
TRBV30	CAFTSGGDTQYF
TRBV19	CASSIIRGFSSGANVLTF
TRBV5-1	CASSLRDNSEAFF
TRBV7-9	CASSLAGSNQPQHF
TRBV5-4	CASSRLGGSKSNEQFF
TRBV2	CASSAGTYEQYF
TRBV20-1	CSASGDTEAFF
TRBV6-2/TRBV6-3	CASSHYGTGPYEQYF
TRBV15	CATSRVFSDTQYF
TRBV7-9	CASSLARPGSPYEQYF
TRBV6-4	CVSRAGATDTEAFF
TRBV25-1	CASSGGNSNQPQHF
TRBV28	CASSPPAGVGSPLHF
TRBV27	CASSLTFGGNTEAFF
TRBV27	CASSLSLGQGTGELFF
TRBV12-3/TRBV12-4	CASSFSVLYGYTF
TRBV28	CASSLSQNEQFF
TRBV15	CATTLDMNTEAFF
TRBV5-8	CASSLVGGSDEKLFF
TRBV3-1/TRBV3-2	CASRSTSGGYTDTQYF
TRBV4-1	CASSQEKESDYGYTF
TRBV29-1	CSVQGRGAYNEQFF
TRBV5-6	CASSLGGAGWADTQYF
TRBV5-6	CASSGRAGAGTDTQYF
TRBV30	CAWSANRENQHF
TRBV30	CAWRKDRGSYNEQFF
TRBV4-1	CASSQDRTAVDTQYF
TRBV14	CASSSRGALGWEQYF
TRBV30	CAWSANGYEQYF
TRBV7-9	CASSFRGINSPLHF
TRBV2	CASSEWGQGFSYEQYF
TRBV5-4	CASSLGANRVVTEAFF
TRBV19	CASSIVGSTGELFF
TRBV6-5	CASMTGQDGYTF
TRBV27	CASSPFRGRYNEQFF
TRBV6-4	CASSERGSTDTQYF
TRBV9	CASSAGSLYEQYF
TRBV12-5	CASGRGLLNEQFF
TRBV4-2	CASSQSRSGANVLTF
TRBV19	CASSIVALNQPQHF
TRBV25-1	CASRETRQGTYEQYF
TRBV7-2	CASSAPGQEIPTSPLHF
TRBV28	CASSLSPWQGGDTQYF
TRBV9	CASSPPSTEAFF
TRBV15	CATSLGGVSEQYF
TRBV7-3	CASSSNRGRPLHF
TRBV18	CASSTTGSTDTQYF
TRBV20-1	CSASSPAGGLKYEQYF
TRBV19	CASSTRTGGSYEQYF